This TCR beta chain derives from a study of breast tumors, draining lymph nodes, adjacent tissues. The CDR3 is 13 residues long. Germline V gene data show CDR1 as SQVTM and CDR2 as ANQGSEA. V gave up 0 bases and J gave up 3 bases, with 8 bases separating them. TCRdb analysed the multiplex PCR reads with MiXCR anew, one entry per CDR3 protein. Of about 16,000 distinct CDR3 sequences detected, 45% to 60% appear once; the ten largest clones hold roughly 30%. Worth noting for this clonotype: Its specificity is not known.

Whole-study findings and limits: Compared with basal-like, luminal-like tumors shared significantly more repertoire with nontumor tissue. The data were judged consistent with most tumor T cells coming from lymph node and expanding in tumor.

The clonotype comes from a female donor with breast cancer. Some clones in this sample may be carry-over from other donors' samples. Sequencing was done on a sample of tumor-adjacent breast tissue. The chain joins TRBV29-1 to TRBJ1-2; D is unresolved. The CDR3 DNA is TGCAGCGTTGAAGATTTGGGCTACTATGGCTACACCTTC. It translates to CSVEDLGYYGYTF.